This T cell receptor beta chain emerged from a study of T cell repertoires in cytomegalovirus infection. TCRdb re-called the reads with MiXCR, one entry per CDR3 protein. The sample lists some 940,000 distinct CDR3 sequences; less than 40% were seen once. Germline V gene lookup returns CDR1 ENHRY and CDR2 SYGVKD. The CDR3 sequence is 17 residues long. V lost 0 bases, J lost 5 bases, and 9 bases stayed unmatched. Study results and limitations: The cumulative frequency of public TCR beta families identified carriers of CMV plus the relevant HLA.

As for this clonotype: Its antigen is not identified.

V usage is TRBV10-3 and J usage is TRBJ2-1, with 8 bases matching TRBD1. Sequenced material: cultured CD8+ T cells from PBMCs, taken from culture after CMV antigen stimulation. This clonotype originated in a human donor in good health (CMV status not recorded). Some clones in this sample may be carry-over from other donors' samples. The CDR3 DNA reads TGTGCCATCAGTGAGTCTTACCGGGACAGGAGTGACAATGAGCAGTTCTTC. It translates to CAISESYRDRSDNEQFF.